This TCR beta chain was sequenced during a study of regulatory T cells in long-lasting Graves disease. Study outcomes and limitations: Patients with persistent Graves' had lower TCR diversity than newly diagnosed patients. TRBV28 was favored in persistent disease, as were TRBJ1-2 and TRBJ2-5.

Per the germline V gene, CDR1 is LGHNA and CDR2 is YSLEER. V was cut by 0 bases and J by 5 bases, with 14 bases left in between. CDR3 size: 16 residues. As to this clonotype: Its antigen is currently unknown.

Time point denoted: persistent/refractory GD, antithyroid drugs over 5 years with positive TRAb. There was RNA extracted from PBMCs, and the TCR library was made from it. Library construction for TCR beta used iRepertoire HTBI primers and Arm-PCR of CDR3 regions. From the multiplex PCR reads, TCRdb called clonotypes with MiXCR, one entry per CDR3 protein. The sample lists 400,000 or so distinct CDR3 sequences; around 21% were seen once. Sequenced material: peripheral blood mononuclear cells (PBMCs), taken when the disease was refractory, from a patient treated with antithyroid drugs. This TCR came from a female donor with Graves disease. The chain recombines TRBV4-3 with TRBJ1-5, with D uncertain. CDR3 sequence reads: CASSQERQEPYQPQHF. CDR3 bases: TGCGCCAGCAGCCAAGAACGGCAGGAACCATATCAGCCCCAGCATTTT.